The T cell receptor beta chain under discussion was sequenced for a study of blood T cells in healthy people across ages. General study findings and limits: A strong correlation between TCR beta diversity and naive T cell percentage was seen. Because donor CMV status was unknown, expanded clonotype changes were possibly confounded.

This clonotype was recorded only once. The antigen remains unidentified. Using a J-beta primer mix together with a sample-barcoded 5' primer, a second PCR was run for 7 to 11 cycles. TCRdb ran MiXCR on the 5' RACE reads and lists one entry per CDR3 protein. The sample shows 1.6 million or so distinct CDR3 sequences, 30% to 40% of them seen only once. Specimen: blood. The sequence was collected from a woman in her 30s in good health.

CDR3 amino acids: CASSTQDRLRTDTQYF. CDR3 in DNA: TGTGCCAGCAGCACCCAGGACAGGTTACGCACAGATACGCAGTATTTT. The V and J genes are TRBV7-9 and TRBJ2-3; 7 bases map to TRBD1. The germline gives CDR1 SEHNR, CDR2 FQNEAQ (reference sequence). This CDR3 has 16 residues. The J segment lost 1 base and the V segment lost 5 bases, leaving 9 bases of the junction unmatched. The entire variable domain, with the rest obtained from reference TRBV7-9 and TRBJ2-3, is as follows: DTGVSQNPRHKITKRGQNVTFRCDPISEHNRLYWYRQTLGQGPEFLTYFQNEAQLEKSRLLSDRFSAERPKGSFSTLEIQRTEQGDSAMYLCASSTQDRLRTDTQYFGPGTRLTVL.